This TCR beta chain appears in the sequencing data of a study of CD8 T cells in ankylosing spondylitis. Whole-study findings and limits: Researchers reportedly found disease-linked clones significantly enriched in matched ankylosing spondylitis synovial fluid. In ankylosing spondylitis blood, a motif of 7 to 9 highly homologous TCR beta variants appeared characteristic. Earlier studies detected some motif variants in reactive arthritis synovial fluid and blood.

The CDR3 has 15 residues. J was trimmed by 0 bases and V by 5 bases; bases with no gene match: 3. CDR1 is MNHEY and CDR2 is SMNVEV in the germline V gene (reference sequence). This clonotype has at least ten counts. Its specificity is unknown. It was by quantitative 5'-RACE with molecular barcodes that TCR beta libraries were made. TCRdb redid the calling of the 5' RACE reads with MiXCR, one entry per CDR3 protein. Altogether fewer than 200,000 distinct CDR3 sequences are present, 15% to 20% being singletons, with the ten largest covering roughly 4%. Sequencing input: blood, either unsorted or a sorted T cell fraction (not recorded which). The receptor was derived from a male donor aged 5-30 years with ankylosing spondylitis or in good health (not recorded which). The chain recombines TRBV27 with TRBJ2-2, with TRBD2 identical over 7 bases. In DNA, the CDR3 is TGTGCCAGCAGTCTACTAGCGACGAACACCGGGGAGCTGTTTTTT. Translated: CASSLLATNTGELFF.